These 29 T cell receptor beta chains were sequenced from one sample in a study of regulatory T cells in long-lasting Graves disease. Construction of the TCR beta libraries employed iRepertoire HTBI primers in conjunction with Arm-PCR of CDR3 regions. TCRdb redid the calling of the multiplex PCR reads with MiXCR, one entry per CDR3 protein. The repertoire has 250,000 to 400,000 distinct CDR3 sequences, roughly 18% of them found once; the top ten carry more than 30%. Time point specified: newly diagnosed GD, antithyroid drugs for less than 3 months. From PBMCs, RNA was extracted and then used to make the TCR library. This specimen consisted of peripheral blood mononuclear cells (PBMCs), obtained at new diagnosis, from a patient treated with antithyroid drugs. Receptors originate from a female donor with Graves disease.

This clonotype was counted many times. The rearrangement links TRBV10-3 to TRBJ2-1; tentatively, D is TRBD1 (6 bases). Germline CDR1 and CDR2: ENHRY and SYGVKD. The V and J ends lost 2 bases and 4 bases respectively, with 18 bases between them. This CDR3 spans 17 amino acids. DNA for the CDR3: TGTGCCATCAGTGAGGGCAGGGGATCAGCGGAATACAATGAGCAGTTCTTC. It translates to CAISEGRGSAEYNEQFF.

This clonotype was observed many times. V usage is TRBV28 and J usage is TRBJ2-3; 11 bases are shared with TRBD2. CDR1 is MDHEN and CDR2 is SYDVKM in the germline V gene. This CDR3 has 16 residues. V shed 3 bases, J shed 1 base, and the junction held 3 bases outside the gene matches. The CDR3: CASSFPGLAGTDTQYF. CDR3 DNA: TGTGCCAGCAGTTTCCCGGGACTAGCGGGCACAGATACGCAGTATTTT.

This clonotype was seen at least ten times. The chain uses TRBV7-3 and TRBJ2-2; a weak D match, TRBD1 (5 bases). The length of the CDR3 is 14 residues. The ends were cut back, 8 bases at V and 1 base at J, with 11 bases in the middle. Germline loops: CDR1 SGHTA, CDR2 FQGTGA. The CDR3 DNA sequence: TGTGCCAGCTCTCCAACAGGGAACACCGGGGAGCTGTTTTTT. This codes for CASSPTGNTGELFF. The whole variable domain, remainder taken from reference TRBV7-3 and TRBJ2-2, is GAGVSQTPSNKVTEKGKYVELRCDPISGHTALYWYRQSLGQGPEFLIYFQGTGAADDSGLPNDRFFAVRPEGSVSTLKIQRTERGDSAVYLCASSPTGNTGELFFGEGSRLTVL.

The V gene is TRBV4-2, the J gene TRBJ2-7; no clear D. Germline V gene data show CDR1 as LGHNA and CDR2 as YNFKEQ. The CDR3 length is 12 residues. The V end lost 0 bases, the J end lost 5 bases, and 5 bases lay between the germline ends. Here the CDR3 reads CASSQDRDEQYF. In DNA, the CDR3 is TGTGCCAGCAGCCAAGACCGGGACGAGCAGTACTTC.

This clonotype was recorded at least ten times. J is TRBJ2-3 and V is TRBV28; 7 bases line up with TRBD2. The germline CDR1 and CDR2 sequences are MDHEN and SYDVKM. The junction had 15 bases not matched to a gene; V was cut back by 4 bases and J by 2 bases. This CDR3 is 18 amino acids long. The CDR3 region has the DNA TGTGCCAGCAGTTGGGGGACGTCCGTAGCGGGCCACACAGATACGCAGTATTTT. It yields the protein CASSWGTSVAGHTDTQYF. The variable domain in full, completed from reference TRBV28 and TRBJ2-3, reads DVKVTQSSRYLVKRTGEKVFLECVQDMDHENMFWYRQDPGLGLRLIYFSYDVKMKEKGDIPEGYSVSREKKERFSLILESASTNQTSMYLCASSWGTSVAGHTDTQYFGPGTRLTVL.

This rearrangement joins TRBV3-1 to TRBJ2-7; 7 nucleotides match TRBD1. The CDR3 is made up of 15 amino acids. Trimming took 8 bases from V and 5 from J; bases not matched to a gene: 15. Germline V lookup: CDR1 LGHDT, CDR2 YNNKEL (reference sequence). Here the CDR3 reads CASGPTGQPPNEQYF. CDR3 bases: TGTGCCAGCGGACCGACGGGACAGCCGCCTAACGAGCAGTACTTC.

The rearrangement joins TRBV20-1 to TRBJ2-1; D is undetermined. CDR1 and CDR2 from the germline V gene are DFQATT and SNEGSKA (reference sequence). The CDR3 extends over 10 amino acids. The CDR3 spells CRPSYNEQFF. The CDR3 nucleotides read TGCCGGCCCTCCTACAATGAGCAGTTCTTC.

The CDR3 coding sequence is TGTGCCAGCTCCCTCCGGCCGGGGGCAACTAATGAAAAACTGTTTTTT. Residues: CASSLRPGATNEKLFF. V is TRBV18 and J is TRBJ1-4; the D gene is possibly TRBD1 (5 bases). This CDR3 comprises 16 residues. Trimming removed 6 bases from V and 0 bases from J, with 14 bases in between. Germline V gene lookup returns CDR1 KGHSH and CDR2 LQKENI.

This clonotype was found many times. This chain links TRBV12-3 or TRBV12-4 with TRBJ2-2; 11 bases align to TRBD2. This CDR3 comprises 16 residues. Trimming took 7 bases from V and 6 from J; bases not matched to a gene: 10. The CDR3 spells CASTSASGRMAGELFF. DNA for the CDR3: TGTGCCAGCACCTCTGCTAGCGGGAGGATGGCCGGGGAGCTGTTTTTT.

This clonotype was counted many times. The CDR3 DNA is TGCAGTGCTACCAAAGGACAGGGGAACAATTCACCCCTCCACTTT. It is translated as CSATKGQGNNSPLHF. V is TRBV20-1 and J is TRBJ1-6; TRBD1 matches 9 bases. CDR1 DFQATT and CDR2 SNEGSKA come from the germline V gene (reference sequence). J gave up 7 bases and V 4 bases, and 8 bases lay outside the gene matches. CDR3 length: 15 residues.

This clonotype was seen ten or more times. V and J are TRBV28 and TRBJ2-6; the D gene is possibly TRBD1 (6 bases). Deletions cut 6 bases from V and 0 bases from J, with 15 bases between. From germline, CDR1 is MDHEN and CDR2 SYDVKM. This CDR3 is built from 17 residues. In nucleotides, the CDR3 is TGTGCCAGCAGGGTACGGACAGTCACCTCTGGGGCCAACGTCCTGACTTTC. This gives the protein CASRVRTVTSGANVLTF.

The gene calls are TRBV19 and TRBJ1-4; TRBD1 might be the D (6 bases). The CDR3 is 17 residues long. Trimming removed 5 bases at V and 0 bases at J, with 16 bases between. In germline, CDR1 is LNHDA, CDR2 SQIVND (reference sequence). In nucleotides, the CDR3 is TGTGCCAGTAGTGGGGATAGGACAGTTGCAACTAATGAAAAACTGTTTTTT. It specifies CASSGDRTVATNEKLFF. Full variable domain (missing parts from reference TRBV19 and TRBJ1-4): DGGITQSPKYLFRKEGQNVTLSCEQNLNHDAMYWYRQDPGQGLRLIYYSQIVNDFQKGDIAEGYSVSREKKESFPLTVTSAQKNPTAFYLCASSGDRTVATNEKLFFGSGTQLSVL.

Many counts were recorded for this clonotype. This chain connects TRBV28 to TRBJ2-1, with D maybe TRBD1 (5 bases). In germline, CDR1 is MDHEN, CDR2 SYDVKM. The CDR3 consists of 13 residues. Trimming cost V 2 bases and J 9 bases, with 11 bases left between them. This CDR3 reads CASSLQGRGEQFF. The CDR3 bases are TGTGCCAGCAGTTTACAGGGAAGGGGTGAGCAGTTCTTC. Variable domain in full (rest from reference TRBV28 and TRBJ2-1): DVKVTQSSRYLVKRTGEKVFLECVQDMDHENMFWYRQDPGLGLRLIYFSYDVKMKEKGDIPEGYSVSREKKERFSLILESASTNQTSMYLCASSLQGRGEQFFGPGTRLTVL.

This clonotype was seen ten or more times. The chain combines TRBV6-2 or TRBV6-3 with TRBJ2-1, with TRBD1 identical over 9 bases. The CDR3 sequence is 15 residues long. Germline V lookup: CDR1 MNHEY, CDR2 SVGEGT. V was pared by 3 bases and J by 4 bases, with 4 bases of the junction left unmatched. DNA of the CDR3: TGTGCCAGCAGTTATCTGGGACAGGGATACAATGAGCAGTTCTTC. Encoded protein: CASSYLGQGYNEQFF.

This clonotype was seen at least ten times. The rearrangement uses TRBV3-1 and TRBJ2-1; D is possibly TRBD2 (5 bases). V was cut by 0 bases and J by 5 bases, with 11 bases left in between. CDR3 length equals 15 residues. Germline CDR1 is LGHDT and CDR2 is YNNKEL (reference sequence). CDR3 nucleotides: TGTGCCAGCAGCCAAGATCGGCTAGCTGACAATGAGCAGTTCTTC. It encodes CASSQDRLADNEQFF.

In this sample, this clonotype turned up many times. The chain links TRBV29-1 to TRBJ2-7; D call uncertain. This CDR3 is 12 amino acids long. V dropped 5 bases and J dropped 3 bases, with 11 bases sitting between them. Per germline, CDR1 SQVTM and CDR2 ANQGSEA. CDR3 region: CSVTLHHYEQYF. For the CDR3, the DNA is TGCAGCGTTACCCTGCACCACTACGAGCAGTACTTC.

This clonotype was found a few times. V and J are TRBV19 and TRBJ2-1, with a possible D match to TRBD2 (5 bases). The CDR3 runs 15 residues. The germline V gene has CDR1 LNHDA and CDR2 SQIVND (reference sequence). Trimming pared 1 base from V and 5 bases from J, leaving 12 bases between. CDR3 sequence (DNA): TGTGCCAGTAGTATAGTGGGAGCAGTAAACAATGAGCAGTTCTTC. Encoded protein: CASSIVGAVNNEQFF.

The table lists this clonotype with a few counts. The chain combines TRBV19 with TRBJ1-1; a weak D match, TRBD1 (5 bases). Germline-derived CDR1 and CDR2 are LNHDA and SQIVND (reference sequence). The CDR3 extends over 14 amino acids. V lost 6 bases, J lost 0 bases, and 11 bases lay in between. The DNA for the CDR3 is TGTGCCAGTAGGATCAGGGATATGAACACTGAAGCTTTCTTT. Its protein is CASRIRDMNTEAFF. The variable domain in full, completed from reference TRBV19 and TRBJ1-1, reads DGGITQSPKYLFRKEGQNVTLSCEQNLNHDAMYWYRQDPGQGLRLIYYSQIVNDFQKGDIAEGYSVSREKKESFPLTVTSAQKNPTAFYLCASRIRDMNTEAFFGQGTRLTVV.

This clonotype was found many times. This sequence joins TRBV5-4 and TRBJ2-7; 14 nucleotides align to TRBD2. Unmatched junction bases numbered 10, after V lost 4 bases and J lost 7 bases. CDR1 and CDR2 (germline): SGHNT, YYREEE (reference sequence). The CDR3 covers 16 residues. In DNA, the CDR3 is TGTGCCAGCAGCGAGGGACTAGCGGGAGCCTCGTATGAGCAGTACTTC. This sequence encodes CASSEGLAGASYEQYF.

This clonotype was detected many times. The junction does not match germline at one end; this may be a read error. CDR3: CASSSPYTEAFF. The CDR3 bases are TGTGCCAGCTCATCACCGTACACTGAAGCTTTCTTT. The chain links TRBV18 to TRBJ1-1, with D unresolved. CDR1 and CDR2 from the germline V gene are KGHSH and LQKENI. The CDR3 spans 12 residues.

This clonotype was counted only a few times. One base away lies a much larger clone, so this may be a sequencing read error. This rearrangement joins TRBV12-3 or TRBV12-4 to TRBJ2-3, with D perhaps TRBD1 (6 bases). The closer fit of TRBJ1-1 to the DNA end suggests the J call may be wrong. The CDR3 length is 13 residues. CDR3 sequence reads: CASLCTGRFTAFF. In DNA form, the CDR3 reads TGTGCCAGCTTATGTACAGGGCGGTTTACAGCTTTCTTT.

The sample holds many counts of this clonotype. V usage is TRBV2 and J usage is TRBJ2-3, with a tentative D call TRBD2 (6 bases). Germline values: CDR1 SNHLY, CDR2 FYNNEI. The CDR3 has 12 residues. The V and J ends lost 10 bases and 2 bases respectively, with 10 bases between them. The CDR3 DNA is TGTGCCACCGCGGGATTCACAGATACGCAGTATTTT. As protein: CATAGFTDTQYF.

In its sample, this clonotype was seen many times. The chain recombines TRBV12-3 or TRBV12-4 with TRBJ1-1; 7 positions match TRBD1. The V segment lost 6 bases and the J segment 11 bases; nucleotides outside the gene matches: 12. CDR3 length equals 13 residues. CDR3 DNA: TGTGCCAGCAGCCCACAGGGGCCGACTCAGGCTTTCTTT. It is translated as CASSPQGPTQAFF.

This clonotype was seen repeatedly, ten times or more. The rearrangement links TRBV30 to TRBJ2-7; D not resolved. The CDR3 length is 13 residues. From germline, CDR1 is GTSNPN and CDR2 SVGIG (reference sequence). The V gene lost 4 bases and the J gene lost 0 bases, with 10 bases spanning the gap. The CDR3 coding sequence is TGTGCCTGGAATATAGACCCCTCCTACGAGCAGTACTTC. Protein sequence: CAWNIDPSYEQYF.

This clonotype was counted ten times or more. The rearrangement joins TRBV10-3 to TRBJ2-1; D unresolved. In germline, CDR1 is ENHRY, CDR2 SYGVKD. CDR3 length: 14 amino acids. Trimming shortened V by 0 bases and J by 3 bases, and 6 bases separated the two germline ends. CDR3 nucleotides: TGTGCCATCAGTGAGTCCGGCGGCTACAATGAGCAGTTCTTC. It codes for CAISESGGYNEQFF.

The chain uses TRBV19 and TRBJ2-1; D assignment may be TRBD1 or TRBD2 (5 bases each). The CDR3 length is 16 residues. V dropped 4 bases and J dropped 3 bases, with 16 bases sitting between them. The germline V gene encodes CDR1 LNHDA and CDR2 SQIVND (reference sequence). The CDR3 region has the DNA TGTGCCAGTAGTAAGATCGGGGAAGGGGACTACAATGAGCAGTTCTTC. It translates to CASSKIGEGDYNEQFF. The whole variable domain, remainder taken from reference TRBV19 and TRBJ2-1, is DGGITQSPKYLFRKEGQNVTLSCEQNLNHDAMYWYRQDPGQGLRLIYYSQIVNDFQKGDIAEGYSVSREKKESFPLTVTSAQKNPTAFYLCASSKIGEGDYNEQFFGPGTRLTVL.

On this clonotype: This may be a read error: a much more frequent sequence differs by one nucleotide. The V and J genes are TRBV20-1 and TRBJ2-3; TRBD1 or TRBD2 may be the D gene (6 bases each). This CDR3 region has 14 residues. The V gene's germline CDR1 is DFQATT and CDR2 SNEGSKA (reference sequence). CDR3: CSAGGQGPTYERYF. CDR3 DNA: TGCAGTGCGGGGGGCCAGGGTCCAACCTACGAGCGGTACTTC.

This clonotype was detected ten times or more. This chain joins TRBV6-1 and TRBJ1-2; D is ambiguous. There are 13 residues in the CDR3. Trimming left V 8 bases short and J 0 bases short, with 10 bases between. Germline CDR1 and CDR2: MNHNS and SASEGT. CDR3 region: CASQTGANYGYTF. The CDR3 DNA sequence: TGTGCCAGCCAGACGGGAGCTAACTATGGCTACACCTTC.

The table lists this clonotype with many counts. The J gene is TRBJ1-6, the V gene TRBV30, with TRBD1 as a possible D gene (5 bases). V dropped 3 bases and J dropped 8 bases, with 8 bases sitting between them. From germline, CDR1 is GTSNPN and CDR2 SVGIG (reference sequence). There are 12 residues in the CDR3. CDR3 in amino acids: CAWRGRDSPLHF. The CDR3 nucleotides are TGTGCCTGGAGGGGACGGGATTCACCCCTCCACTTT.